Below, one TCR beta chain is given with its context. Separation from the roughly 600-subject first cohort characterized the roughly 130-subject validation cohort, to which the donors belonged. The trim removed 5 bases at V and 7 bases at J, leaving 9 bases unmatched. Germline loops: CDR1 SEHNR, CDR2 FQNEAQ (reference sequence). There are 15 residues in the CDR3. The data belong to a study of cytomegalovirus exposure and HLA in healthy donors. Only in-frame clones appear in the TCRdb table, and some are missing; sequencing was by immunoSEQ multiplex PCR. This table has 150,000 to 200,000 clones, roughly 85% appearing once.

This chain uses TRBV7-9 with TRBJ2-7; 12 positions match TRBD1. This sequence originates from a man between 18 and 35 years old in good health and CMV-seropositive. The sample was PBMCs. The CDR3 nucleotides read TGTGCCAGCAGCGAACCGGGACAGGGGGCGGGGGAGCAGTACTTC. Amino acid sequence: CASSEPGQGAGEQYF.